The 26 T cell receptor beta chains below all came from one sample that was sequenced in a study of CD8 T cells in Susac syndrome. After extraction with the RNeasy kit, 0.5 to 1 ug of the RNA was reverse transcribed using random hexamers. TCRdb called the immunoSEQ multiplex PCR reads again in MiXCR, with one record for every CDR3 protein. The profile shows more than 150,000 distinct CDR3 sequences, roughly 95% of them singletons. Sequenced input: CD8+ T cells from PBMCs. The receptors come from a human donor with multiple sclerosis.

This clonotype was counted once. The chain couples TRBV18 to TRBJ1-2; 8 positions match TRBD1. CDR1 is KGHSH and CDR2 is LQKENI in the germline V gene. There are 15 residues in the CDR3. Unmatched junction bases numbered 6, after V lost 3 bases and J lost 3 bases. CDR3 in DNA: TGTGCCAGCTCACCGTCATCAGGGGGCGACTATGGCTACACCTTC. Residues: CASSPSSGGDYGYTF.

The rearrangement links TRBV6-6 to TRBJ1-5, with D uncertain. The CDR3 has 16 amino acids. In germline, CDR1 is MNHNY, CDR2 SVGAGI (reference sequence). V dropped 1 base and J dropped 2 bases, with 12 bases sitting between them. DNA for the CDR3: TGTGCCAGCAGTTACTGGAGGGAATTAGGCAATCAGCCCCAGCATTTT. Translating it yields CASSYWRELGNQPQHF.

The genes are TRBV3-1 and TRBJ2-1; D is undetermined. The CDR3 totals 15 residues. Germline assignment: CDR1 LGHDT and CDR2 YNNKEL (reference sequence). Trimming stripped 4 bases from V and 0 bases from J, with 10 bases between. CDR3 amino acids: CASSPDWASYNEQFF. The CDR3 bases are TGTGCCAGCAGCCCCGACTGGGCCTCCTACAATGAGCAGTTCTTC.

The chain has TRBV7-6 and TRBJ2-7; TRBD2 aligns across 9 bases. V was pared by 4 bases and J by 4 bases, with 8 bases of the junction left unmatched. CDR1 SGHVS and CDR2 FNYEAQ come from the germline V gene. There are 15 residues in the CDR3. CDR3 residues: CASSSIAGEQYEQYF. In DNA, the CDR3 is TGTGCCAGCAGCTCCATAGCGGGGGAGCAGTACGAGCAGTACTTC.

The chain couples TRBV6-6 to TRBJ2-3, with TRBD1 matching over 8 bases. Germline CDR1 is MNHNY and CDR2 is SVGAGI (reference sequence). Unmatched junction bases numbered 8, after V lost 4 bases and J lost 2 bases. The CDR3 runs 16 residues. CDR3: CASSLMDRAVTDTQYF. CDR3 in DNA: TGTGCCAGCAGTTTGATGGACAGGGCTGTCACAGATACGCAGTATTTT.

This clonotype is a singleton in its sample. This chain connects TRBV7-3 to TRBJ2-3, with 15 bases matching TRBD2. V trimming: 4 bases; J trimming: 9 bases; junction bases outside the gene matches: 11. Germline V lookup: CDR1 SGHTA, CDR2 FQGTGA. The CDR3 contains 17 residues. Here the CDR3 reads CASSSPGLAGGHGTQYF. In DNA form, the CDR3 reads TGTGCCAGCAGCTCCCCCGGACTAGCGGGGGGGCATGGAACGCAGTATTTT.

V usage is TRBV6-5 and J usage is TRBJ1-1; D gene ambiguous. Per the germline V gene, CDR1 is MNHEY and CDR2 is SVGAGI. The CDR3 is made up of 17 amino acids. V shed 0 bases and J shed 0 bases, with 14 bases lying between them. The CDR3 here is CASSYSIGNLMNTEAFF. The CDR3 DNA reads TGTGCCAGCAGTTACTCGATAGGGAACCTCATGAACACTGAAGCTTTCTTT.

The chain uses TRBV7-9 and TRBJ1-1; D possibly corresponds to TRBD1 (6 bases). This CDR3 has 12 residues. Germline V lookup: CDR1 SEHNR, CDR2 FQNEAQ (reference sequence). The V and J ends lost 5 bases and 8 bases respectively, with 12 bases between them. The CDR3 bases are TGTGCCAGCAGCGCCCGGGACATCGAAGCTTTCTTT. Amino acids: CASSARDIEAFF.

CDR3 sequence (DNA): TGTGCCAGCAGTTTAGTTCCTGGGGGGGTCGAGTTGAACACCGGGGAGCTGTTTTTT. It yields the protein CASSLVPGGVELNTGELFF. V usage is TRBV27 and J usage is TRBJ2-2, with 7 bases that match TRBD2. This CDR3 is built from 19 residues. Trimming cost V 2 bases and J 1 base; bases outside gene matches: 13. Germline CDR1 and CDR2: MNHEY and SMNVEV (reference sequence).

The rearrangement links TRBV11-2 to TRBJ1-2; 9 bases line up with TRBD1. Germline CDR1 reads SGHAT; CDR2 reads FQNNGV. The CDR3 has 16 amino acids. The J segment lost 7 bases and the V segment lost 3 bases, leaving 12 bases of the junction unmatched. The DNA of the CDR3 is TGTGCCAGCAGCTTGGCGGCCGGGACAGGGACCCTTGGCTACACCTTC. As protein: CASSLAAGTGTLGYTF.

This rearrangement joins TRBV9 to TRBJ2-3, with 9 nucleotides matching TRBD2. Germline-derived CDR1 and CDR2 are SGDLS and YYNGEE. Germline trimming cut 5 bases from V and 2 bases from J; bases unmatched to any gene: 3. There are 14 residues in the CDR3. The CDR3 spells CASRAGGLTDTQYF. The CDR3 coding sequence is TGTGCCAGCAGAGCGGGGGGCCTCACAGATACGCAGTATTTT. Full variable domain (remainder filled in from reference TRBV9 and TRBJ2-3): DSGVTQTPKHLITATGQRVTLRCSPRSGDLSVYWYQQSLDQGLQFLIQYYNGEERAKGNILERFSAQQFPDLHSELNLSSLELGDSALYFCASRAGGLTDTQYFGPGTRLTVL.

The gene calls are TRBV20-1 and TRBJ2-3; TRBD2 is a possible D gene (6 bases). Germline V CDR1 and CDR2: DFQATT, SNEGSKA (reference sequence). The CDR3 sequence is 15 residues long. Trimming left V 3 bases short and J 5 bases short, with 18 bases between. The CDR3 coding sequence is TGCAGTGCTAGTCTCTCTAGCGACGAGTTAGATACGCAGTATTTT. This encodes CSASLSSDELDTQYF.

This chain's CDR3 is CASSWPTSYNEQFF. The DNA for the CDR3 is TGTGCCAGCAGCTGGCCGACTAGCTACAATGAGCAGTTCTTC. The V and J genes are TRBV5-6 and TRBJ2-1; D may be TRBD2 (6 bases). CDR3 size: 14 residues. Trimming cost V 3 bases and J 3 bases, with 10 bases left between them. CDR1 and CDR2 from the germline V gene are SGHDT and YYEEEE. Full variable domain (rest looked up from reference TRBV5-6 and TRBJ2-1): DAGVTQSPTHLIKTRGQQVTLRCSPKSGHDTVSWYQQALGQGPQFIFQYYEEEERQRGNFPDRFSGHQFPNYSSELNVNALLLGDSALYLCASSWPTSYNEQFFGPGTRLTVL.

In its sample, this clonotype was seen once. The chain links TRBV9 to TRBJ2-5, with a tentative D call TRBD2 (6 bases). CDR1 and CDR2 from the germline V gene are SGDLS and YYNGEE. Trimming took 3 bases from V and 4 from J, leaving 13 bases between them. The CDR3 extends over 14 amino acids. The CDR3 spells CASSEAGTSETQYF. The DNA for the CDR3 is TGTGCCAGCAGCGAGGCCGGGACTTCAGAGACCCAGTACTTC.

J is TRBJ1-5 and V is TRBV5-1; D might be TRBD1 (5 bases). This CDR3 spans 14 amino acids. V shed 4 bases and J shed 5 bases, with 13 bases lying between them. From germline, CDR1 is SGHRS and CDR2 YFSETQ. The CDR3 sequence is CASSTGTADQPQHF. The CDR3 DNA sequence: TGCGCCAGCAGCACTGGGACGGCGGATCAGCCCCAGCATTTT.

The chain uses TRBV20-1 and TRBJ1-6, with a tentative D call TRBD1 (5 bases). V dropped 3 bases and J dropped 7 bases, with 19 bases sitting between them. CDR3 length: 16 amino acids. CDR1 is DFQATT and CDR2 is SNEGSKA in the germline V gene (reference sequence). The CDR3 here is CSASRRVLGPNSPLHF. In nucleotides, the CDR3 is TGCAGTGCTAGCCGCAGGGTTTTAGGACCGAATTCACCCCTCCACTTT.

This clonotype was detected only once. This chain uses TRBV7-9 with TRBJ2-5; TRBD2 matches at 9 bases. CDR3 length: 14 residues. Germline-derived CDR1 and CDR2 are SEHNR and FQNEAQ (reference sequence). The J segment lost 5 bases and the V segment lost 8 bases, leaving 9 bases of the junction unmatched. The DNA for the CDR3 is TGTGCCAGCTCGGGGACTAGCAGTTTGGAGACCCAGTACTTC. This encodes CASSGTSSLETQYF.

This sequence joins TRBV13 and TRBJ2-7; TRBD2 matches at 14 bases. The CDR3 has 14 residues. Germline CDR1 PRHDT, CDR2 FYEKMQ (reference sequence). The V and J ends lost 6 bases and 6 bases, in that order; junction bases with no gene match: 4. CDR3 residues: CASSLGLAGGEQYV. The CDR3, as DNA: TGTGCCAGCAGTCTAGGACTAGCGGGGGGCGAGCAGTACGTC.

This chain connects TRBV7-2 to TRBJ1-2; no clear D gene. This CDR3 spans 14 amino acids. CDR1 and CDR2 from the germline V gene are SGHTA and FQGNSA. Trimming shortened V by 2 bases and J by 4 bases, and 11 bases separated the two germline ends. The CDR3: CASSLPEFVYGYTF. The CDR3 nucleotides read TGTGCCAGCAGCTTACCCGAATTCGTCTATGGCTACACCTTC. The variable domain in full, completed from reference TRBV7-2 and TRBJ1-2, reads GAGVSQSPSNKVTEKGKDVELRCDPISGHTALYWYRQSLGQGLEFLIYFQGNSAPDKSGLPSDRFSAERTGGSVSTLTIQRTQQEDSAVYLCASSLPEFVYGYTFGSGTRLTVV.

The gene calls are TRBV15 and TRBJ2-7, with a tentative D call TRBD2 (5 bases). The CDR3 covers 15 residues. Germline-derived CDR1 and CDR2 are LNHNV and YYDKDF (reference sequence). With 7 bases removed from V and 0 bases from J, the gap between germline ends came to 16 bases. The CDR3 region is CATKDWRPSSYEQYV. The CDR3 nucleotides read TGTGCCACCAAGGACTGGAGGCCTAGCTCCTACGAGCAGTACGTC.

DNA for the CDR3: TGCAGTGCTAGAGACGAGAGGGGGTATGTCCTGACTTTC. Its translation is CSARDERGYVLTF. The genes are TRBV20-1 and TRBJ2-6; D possibly corresponds to TRBD1 (6 bases). The germline V gene has CDR1 DFQATT and CDR2 SNEGSKA (reference sequence). The CDR3 consists of 13 residues. V was shortened by 0 bases and J by 13 bases, with 13 bases between the two germline ends.

V and J are TRBV12-3 or TRBV12-4 and TRBJ2-7; no firm D call. The CDR3 covers 12 residues. The CDR3: CASILSVHEQYV. The CDR3 nucleotides are TGTGCCAGCATTTTATCCGTCCACGAGCAGTACGTC.

This chain joins TRBV23-1 and TRBJ2-5, with D maybe TRBD1 (5 bases). TRBV23-1 qualifies as an ORF whose function is uncertain. The V end was cut by 0 bases, the J end by 3 bases, with 20 bases between. The CDR3 contains 18 residues. CDR3 protein: CASSQSPPWGRKEETQYF. The CDR3 nucleotides are TGCGCCAGCAGTCAATCCCCGCCGTGGGGCAGAAAGGAAGAGACCCAGTACTTC.

The rearrangement joins TRBV5-6 to TRBJ2-5; D might be TRBD1 or TRBD2, each matching 5 bases. The CDR3 has 15 amino acids. The V end lost 2 bases, the J end lost 5 bases, and 16 bases lay between the germline ends. Per the germline V gene, CDR1 is SGHDT and CDR2 is YYEEEE. As DNA, the CDR3 is TGTGCCAGCAGCTTAGACCCCGGATGGGGGGAGACCCAGTACTTC. It encodes CASSLDPGWGETQYF.

The chain carries TRBV6-6 and TRBJ2-7, with D perhaps TRBD2 (6 bases). The CDR3 length is 13 residues. Germline CDR1 reads MNHNY; CDR2 reads SVGAGI (reference sequence). Trimming took off 5 bases at V and 2 bases at J, with 10 bases between the two ends. As DNA, the CDR3 is TGTGCCAGCAGTCCGGGGGTACCCTACGAGCAGTACGTC. Protein product: CASSPGVPYEQYV.

The rearrangement links TRBV13 to TRBJ2-3; TRBD1 is a possible D gene (6 bases). The CDR3 has 14 residues. V shed 4 bases and J shed 4 bases, with 12 bases lying between them. Germline CDR1 and CDR2: PRHDT and FYEKMQ (reference sequence). For the CDR3, the DNA is TGTGCCAGCAGCTACAGGGCCCTTGCAGATACGCAGTATTTT. Its translation: CASSYRALADTQYF. Supplemented by reference TRBV13 and TRBJ2-3, the full variable domain reads AAGVIQSPRHLIKEKRETATLKCYPIPRHDTVYWYQQGPGQDPQFLISFYEKMQSDKGSIPDRFSAQQFSDYHSELNMSSLELGDSALYFCASSYRALADTQYFGPGTRLTVL.